The source of this T cell receptor beta chain is a study of blood T cell repertoires in COVID-19. The protocol was immunoSEQ multiplex PCR, while the TCRdb copy is restricted to in-frame clones and leaves out a portion. The sample has some 170,000 clones; about 79% are singletons. The clonotype comes from a man over 45 who had recovered from COVID-19. The specimen was PBMCs or T cells enriched from blood (not recorded which).

The chain's CDR3 is CASSYVGGDTGELFF. In nucleotides, the CDR3 is TGTGCCAGCAGTTACGTCGGGGGGGACACCGGGGAGCTGTTTTTT. The rearrangement uses TRBV6-5 and TRBJ2-2; 8 nucleotides match TRBD2. The CDR3 length is 15 residues. Per the germline V gene, CDR1 is MNHEY and CDR2 is SVGAGI. Trimming at V came to 2 bases and at J to 3 bases, leaving 2 bases not matched to a gene.